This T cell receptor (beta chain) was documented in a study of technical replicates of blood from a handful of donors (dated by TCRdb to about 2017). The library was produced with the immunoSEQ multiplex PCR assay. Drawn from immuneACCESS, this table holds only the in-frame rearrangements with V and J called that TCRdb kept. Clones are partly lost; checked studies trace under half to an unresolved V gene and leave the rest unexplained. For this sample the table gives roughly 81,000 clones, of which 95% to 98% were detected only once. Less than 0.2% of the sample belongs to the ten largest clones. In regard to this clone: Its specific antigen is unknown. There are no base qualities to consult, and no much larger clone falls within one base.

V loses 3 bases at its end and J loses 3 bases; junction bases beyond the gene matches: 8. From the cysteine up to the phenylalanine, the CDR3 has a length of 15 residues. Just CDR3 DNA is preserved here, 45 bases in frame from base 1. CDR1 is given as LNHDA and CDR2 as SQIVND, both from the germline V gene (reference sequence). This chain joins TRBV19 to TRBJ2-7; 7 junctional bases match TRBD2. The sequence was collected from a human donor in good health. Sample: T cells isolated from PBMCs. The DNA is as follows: TGTGCCAGTAGTATTGGGGCGGGAGAGATCTACGAGCAGTACTTC. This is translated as CASSIGAGEIYEQYF.